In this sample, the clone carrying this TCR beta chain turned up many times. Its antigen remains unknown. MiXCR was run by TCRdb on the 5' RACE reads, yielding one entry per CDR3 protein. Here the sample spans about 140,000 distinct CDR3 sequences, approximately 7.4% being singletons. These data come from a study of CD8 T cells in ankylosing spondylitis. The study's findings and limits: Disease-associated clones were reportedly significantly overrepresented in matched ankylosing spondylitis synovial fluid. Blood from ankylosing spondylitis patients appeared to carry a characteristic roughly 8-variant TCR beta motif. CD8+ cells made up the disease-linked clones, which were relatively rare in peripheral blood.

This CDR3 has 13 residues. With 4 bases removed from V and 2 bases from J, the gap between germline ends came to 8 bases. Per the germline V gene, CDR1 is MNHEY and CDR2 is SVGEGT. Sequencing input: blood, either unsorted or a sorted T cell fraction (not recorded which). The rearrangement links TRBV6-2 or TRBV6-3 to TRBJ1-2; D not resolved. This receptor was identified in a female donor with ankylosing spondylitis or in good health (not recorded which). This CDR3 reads CASSSTVNYGYTF. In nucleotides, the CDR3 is TGTGCCAGCAGTTCAACAGTAAACTATGGCTACACCTTC.